A single sample is the source of the 14 T cell receptor beta chains below, sequenced in a study of T cell responses to AZD1222 COVID-19 vaccine. Some clones are missing from TCRdb's copy, which holds only in-frame ones; the method was immunoSEQ multiplex PCR. Found here are 150,000 to 200,000 clones, almost 95% of them singletons; the top ten hold 7.5% to 10%. The material sequenced was peripheral blood, taken on day 0 of AZD1222 vaccination. All receptors derive from an adult in good health.

The chain is built from TRBV3-1 (or the pseudogene TRBV3-2) and TRBJ1-4; tentative D call: TRBD1 (5 bases). Trimming pared 4 bases from V and 2 bases from J, leaving 14 bases between. CDR3 length equals 16 residues. Germline V CDR1 and CDR2: LGHDT, YNNKEL (reference sequence). Written as DNA, the CDR3 is TGTGCCAGCAGCCCGCAGGGTGTCGCGACTAATGAAAAACTGTTTTTT. Translated: CASSPQGVATNEKLFF.

Only a few counts were recorded for this clone. The chain joins TRBV2 to TRBJ2-5; tentative D call: TRBD1 (5 bases). The CDR3 loop spans 13 amino acids. The germline V gene encodes CDR1 SNHLY and CDR2 FYNNEI. V was cut by 3 bases and J by 4 bases, with 9 bases left in between. The CDR3 DNA follows: TGTGCCAGCAGTGAGGGCAGGGTAGAGACCCAGTACTTC. This codes for CASSEGRVETQYF.

This clone was seen only once. The chain couples TRBV18 to TRBJ2-7; either TRBD1 or TRBD2 may fit D (5 bases each). V dropped 2 bases and J dropped 1 base, with 9 bases sitting between them. CDR3 length: 14 residues. From germline, CDR1 is KGHSH and CDR2 LQKENI. The CDR3, as DNA: TGTGCCAGCTCACCAAGTGGGGGTTCCTACGAGCAGTACTTC. Translating it yields CASSPSGGSYEQYF.

This chain joins TRBV29-1 and TRBJ1-3, with a possible D match to TRBD1 (5 bases). V was trimmed by 5 bases and J by 1 base, leaving 9 bases between them. Germline V gives CDR1 SQVTM, CDR2 ANQGSEA. This CDR3 spans 13 amino acids. This chain's CDR3 is CSVSTGSGNTIYF. The DNA of the CDR3 is TGCAGCGTTAGTACAGGATCTGGAAACACCATATATTTT.

The chain is built from TRBV5-1 and TRBJ2-3, with TRBD1 identical over 9 bases. The V gene end was trimmed by 0 bases and the J gene end by 5 bases; junction bases not matched to a gene: 1. The CDR3 extends over 14 amino acids. The germline V gene encodes CDR1 SGHRS and CDR2 YFSETQ. This CDR3 reads CASSLDRGRDTQYF. CDR3 bases: TGCGCCAGCAGCTTGGACAGGGGGCGAGATACGCAGTATTTT.

This clone was detected only a few times. The chain combines TRBV12-3 or TRBV12-4 with TRBJ1-2; no firm D call. CDR3 size: 10 residues. The V and J ends lost 5 bases and 6 bases respectively, with 4 bases between them. The CDR3 loop reads CASSPNGYTF. DNA for the CDR3: TGTGCCAGCAGTCCGAATGGCTACACCTTC.

This clone was recorded once. This chain connects TRBV5-1 to TRBJ1-3; no clear D gene. Looked up from germline, CDR1 is SGHRS and CDR2 is YFSETQ. The ends were cut back, 0 bases at V and 0 bases at J, with 7 bases in the middle. The CDR3 sequence is 15 residues long. The CDR3 loop reads CASSLADSSGNTIYF. The CDR3 DNA reads as TGCGCCAGCAGCTTGGCGGACTCCTCTGGAAACACCATATATTTT.

J is TRBJ2-5 and V is TRBV27; D call uncertain. This CDR3 has 11 residues. Per germline, CDR1 MNHEY and CDR2 SMNVEV (reference sequence). V was trimmed by 5 bases and J by 4 bases, leaving 5 bases between them. CDR3 sequence reads: CASSGGETQYF. As DNA, the CDR3 is TGTGCCAGCAGTGGCGGAGAGACCCAGTACTTC.

This clone was seen just once. The chain combines TRBV6-5 with TRBJ1-3; maybe TRBD1 (5 bases). The V end was cut by 5 bases, the J end by 0 bases, with 11 bases between. The CDR3 is 15 residues long. Germline assignment: CDR1 MNHEY and CDR2 SVGAGI. Here the CDR3 DNA reads TGTGCCAGCAGTCTACAGGAAAGCTCTGGAAACACCATATATTTT. Translated: CASSLQESSGNTIYF.

The V and J genes are TRBV3-1 (or the pseudogene TRBV3-2) and TRBJ1-2, with 8 bases identical to TRBD1. J lost 4 bases, V lost 0 bases, and 7 bases had no gene match. CDR1 and CDR2 (germline): LGHDT, YNNKEL (reference sequence). The CDR3 length is 16 residues. CDR3 in amino acids: CASSQDNSGGGYGYTF. In DNA form, the CDR3 reads TGTGCCAGCAGCCAAGATAATTCAGGGGGCGGCTATGGCTACACCTTC.

The genes are TRBV27 and TRBJ1-1; no clear D gene. Germline CDR1 is MNHEY and CDR2 is SMNVEV (reference sequence). This CDR3 contains 13 residues. The V end lost 5 bases, the J end lost 1 base, and 8 bases lay between the germline ends. The CDR3 spells CASSRWQNTEAFF. Written as DNA, the CDR3 is TGTGCCAGCAGTCGGTGGCAGAACACTGAAGCTTTCTTT.

The genes are TRBV19 and TRBJ2-5, with D unclear. The CDR3 loop spans 13 amino acids. Germline-derived CDR1 and CDR2 are LNHDA and SQIVND (reference sequence). Trimming left V 5 bases short and J 2 bases short, with 9 bases between. This CDR3 is CASSVLDQETQYF. The CDR3 coding sequence is TGTGCCAGTAGTGTTCTAGATCAAGAGACCCAGTACTTC.

V and J are TRBV3-1 (or the pseudogene TRBV3-2) and TRBJ2-1; 7 bases line up with TRBD1. The CDR3 has 16 amino acids. V lost 5 bases and J lost 1; bases outside the gene matches: 8. CDR1 is LGHDT and CDR2 is YNNKEL in the germline V gene (reference sequence). CDR3 coding DNA: TGTGCCAGCAGCGCGCCGGGACAGCCATCCTACAATGAGCAGTTCTTC. Encoded protein: CASSAPGQPSYNEQFF.

A single count supports this clone. This sequence joins TRBV12-3 or TRBV12-4 and TRBJ2-7; D might be TRBD2 (5 bases). The CDR3 is 13 amino acids. The V and J ends lost 3 bases and 4 bases respectively, with 10 bases between them. In DNA form, the CDR3 reads TGTGCCAGCAGTTTGGCGGGTTGGTACGAGCAGTACTTC. Amino acids: CASSLAGWYEQYF.